The entry that follows covers one T cell receptor beta chain sequence. No cognate antigen has been identified for it. Qualities for individual bases were not recorded, and no much larger clone is one base off. The data belong to a study of blood T cell repertoires in COVID-19 (dated by TCRdb to about 2020). A note on the overall study: Collaborator samples came from the United States, Italy and Spain and covered acute and convalescent phases of COVID-19. The material from the prospective study consisted of cDNA or gDNA derived from T cells, B-cell-depleted T cells, or PBMCs. The dataset comprised deeply sampled blood TCRbeta repertoires from subjects exposed to, actively infected with, or recovered from COVID-19. The repertoires were made available in a free public database intended to serve as a resource for research on the immune response to SARS-CoV-2. Samples came from the ongoing ImmuneRACE study (first 160 participants) plus 1,254 subjects from 6 global collaborators. Nearly every sample came with metadata listing a de-identified subject ID, COVID-19 status, age in years and sex. HLA class I and class II types, where available, came from metadata supplied by the sample provider rather than from assay-based typing.

Collaborating institutions collected whole blood in K2EDTA tubes following their own protocols. For TCRbeta analysis, collaborator samples were shipped as frozen whole blood, as isolated PBMCs, or as DNA extracted from either sample type. TCRbeta CDR3 regions were amplified from genomic DNA using the immunoSEQ Assay, a bias-controlled multiplex PCR. In the paper's pipeline: The number of nucleated cells in each sample was estimated from the amplification of reference gene primers within the assay. To quantify the absolute abundance of each unique TCRbeta CDR3 rearrangement, sequence reads were collapsed and filtered. Productive Simpson clonality was computed per sample as the square root of Simpson's diversity index over productive rearrangements. TCRdb provides this immuneACCESS table in a form limited to in-frame rearrangements. Some clones are lacking; in checked studies, under half of them reflect an unresolved V gene, and why the rest are absent is not known. V and J calls plus clone size are reproduced from that table; the DNA served to infer D and trimming. The sample yields 95,000 to 150,000 clones; 75% to 90% were counted once. The top ten clonotypes cover roughly 4.7% of the sample.

Summary of the overall study and its limitations: Clinical and demographic metadata were provided uncurated, with the amount varying by source and participant.

From V the trimming removes 3 bases and from J it removes 6 bases, while the gene matches leave 4 bases of the junction unaccounted for. Including the terminal cysteine and phenylalanine, the CDR3 comprises 14 residues. The read is trimmed to its CDR3 DNA, 42 bases read in frame from base 1. Based on the germline V gene, the CDR1 and CDR2 sequences are KGHSH and LQKENI. Recombination connected TRBV18 to TRBJ1-1; 10 bases in the middle match TRBD1. Sequencing was carried out using peripheral blood. The sequence was collected from a middle-aged man with acute or convalescent COVID-19. This receptor has the CDR3 CASSPRTGGSEAFF. The DNA is TGTGCCAGCTCACCCCGGACAGGGGGGTCTGAAGCTTTCTTT.